This T cell receptor (beta chain) was captured by sequencing in a study of vaccination and CD4 T cells after COVID-19. This clonotype has a handful of counts. What it binds is unknown. With the Oncomine TCR Beta short-read assay, DNA from cultured CD4+ T cells was sequenced. One entry per CDR3 protein results from TCRdb running MiXCR on the PCR reads. Among around 15,000 distinct CDR3 sequences, roughly half were seen once, and the ten largest hold roughly 15%. Findings and caveats of the study: The rise in median SARS-CoV-2-reactive clonotypes, from roughly 19 to 38, was not significant.

Described time point: late sampling 161 to 241 days after vaccination in a few convalescent patients. Treatment meaning: roughly 10-day PBMC culture with coronavirus spike peptide pools or control peptides (ViraFEST assay). This material consisted of CD4+ T cells from blood, cultured in vitro, taken about 7 months after SARS-CoV-2 vaccination. The TCR comes from a human donor who had recovered from COVID-19.

The CDR3 is CASSSAGTGGGYEQYF. CDR3 DNA: TGTGCCAGCAGTTCGGCCGGGACAGGGGGCGGCTACGAGCAGTACTTC. The chain has TRBV27 and TRBJ2-7, with 12 bases lining up with TRBD1. Germline V CDR1 and CDR2: MNHEY, SMNVEV (reference sequence). This CDR3 spans 16 amino acids. The junction had 7 bases not matched to a gene; V was cut back by 4 bases and J by 3 bases.